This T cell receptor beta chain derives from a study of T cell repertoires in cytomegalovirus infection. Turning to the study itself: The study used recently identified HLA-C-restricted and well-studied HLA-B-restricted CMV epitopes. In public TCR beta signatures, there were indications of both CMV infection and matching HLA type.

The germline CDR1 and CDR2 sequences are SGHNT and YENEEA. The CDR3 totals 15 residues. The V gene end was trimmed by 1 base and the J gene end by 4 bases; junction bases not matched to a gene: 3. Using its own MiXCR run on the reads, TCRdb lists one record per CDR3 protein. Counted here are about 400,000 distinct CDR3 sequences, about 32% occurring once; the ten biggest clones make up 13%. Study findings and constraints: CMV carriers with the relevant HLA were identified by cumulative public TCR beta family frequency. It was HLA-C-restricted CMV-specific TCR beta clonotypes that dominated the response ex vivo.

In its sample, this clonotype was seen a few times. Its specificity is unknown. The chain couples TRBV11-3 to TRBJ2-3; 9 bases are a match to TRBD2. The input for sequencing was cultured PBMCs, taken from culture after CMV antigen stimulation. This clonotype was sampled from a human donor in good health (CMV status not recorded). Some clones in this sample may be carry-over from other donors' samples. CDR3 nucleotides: TGTGCCAGCAGCTTAGGAGCGGGAGGAGCAGATACGCAGTATTTT. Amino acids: CASSLGAGGADTQYF.